This T cell receptor (beta chain) was captured in a study of blood T cell repertoires in COVID-19. The wider study: The United States, Italy and Spain provided the acute and convalescent COVID-19 samples.

Per the original methods: Researchers report that nucleated cell counts were estimated from reference gene primer amplification. Clones were read by immunoSEQ multiplex PCR, and TCRdb kept only the in-frame ones, dropping some. V and J calls and clone size are given by that table; D and trimming were obtained from the DNA. The sample has about 210,000 clones; about 90% are singletons. This clone was recorded once. The V and J ends lost 5 bases and 5 bases, in that order; junction bases with no gene match: 8. There are 15 residues in the CDR3. The germline V gene has CDR1 MNHEY and CDR2 SMNVEV (reference sequence).

The sequence came from a man in his thirties or forties with acute or convalescent COVID-19. Sample: peripheral blood. The chain has TRBV27 and TRBJ2-5; TRBD1 matches at 10 bases. The CDR3 region has the DNA TGTGCCAGCAGTCCGACAGGGGGCCTCTGGGAGACCCAGTACTTC. As protein: CASSPTGGLWETQYF.